The clone carrying this T cell receptor beta chain was detected only a few times. Using immunoSEQ multiplex PCR, the repertoire was profiled, and TCRdb retains in-frame clones only, with some absent. This sample carries about 160,000 clones, about three quarters of them seen once, and the ten largest clones take roughly 8%. CDR1 is SQVTM and CDR2 is ANQGSEA in the germline V gene. The CDR3 spans 12 residues. V shed 5 bases and J 5 bases; nucleotides not matched to a gene: 5. The data were obtained in a study of blood T cell repertoires in COVID-19. About the research overall: Acute and convalescent COVID-19 samples came from the United States, Italy and Spain.

Sequencing was performed on peripheral blood. The clonotype was recovered from a man aged 55 to 70 with acute or convalescent COVID-19. This chain connects TRBV29-1 to TRBJ1-1; 7 bases line up with TRBD1. CDR3 protein: CSVRDRGTEAFF. The CDR3 bases are TGCAGCGTTAGGGACAGAGGGACTGAAGCTTTCTTT.